This is a list of T cell receptor beta chains from one sample in a study of T cells in tumors after PD-1 blockade. Sequenced by immunoSEQ multiplex PCR; TCRdb stores in-frame clones only, minus some. This table holds about 47,000 clones, more than 75% found once. The source material was PBMCs, sampled before anti-PD-1 treatment. The receptor source for this set is a human donor with basal cell carcinoma. Both conserved end residues are part of each CDR3. The D gene is left open where the match is weak. Only part of the rows carry a size: once, few, many, or a class if the clone is expanded.

CDR3 length,D gene,J gene,V gene,clone size,CDR3 DNA,CDR3 protein
16,TRBD2,TRBJ2-2,TRBV3-1/TRBV3-2,NA,TGTGCCAGCAGGCATACTAGCGGGAGGCGCGACGGGGAGCTGTTTTTT,CASRHTSGRRDGELFF
12,NA,TRBJ2-7,TRBV20-1,NA,TGCAGTGCTAGTCAGGCTGCCTACGAGCAGTACTTC,CSASQAAYEQYF
15,NA,TRBJ2-2,TRBV2,NA,TGTGCCAACAGTTCCCAGGGACGCGTAGGCGGGGAGCTGTTTTTT,CANSSQGRVGGELFF
18,TRBD2,TRBJ2-3,TRBV11-2,once,TGTGCCAGCAGCTTACAGCGGCCTAGCGGGAGTATGGGGGATACGCAGTATTTT,CASSLQRPSGSMGDTQYF
17,TRBD1,TRBJ2-5,TRBV24-1,NA,TGTGCCACCAGTGACCCCAGAAAGACAGGGAGTCAAGAGACCCAGTACTTC,CATSDPRKTGSQETQYF
15,NA,TRBJ2-2,TRBV24-1,NA,TGTGCCACCCGAACGGGACACATGAACACCGGGGAGCTGTTTTTT,CATRTGHMNTGELFF
15,NA,TRBJ2-3,TRBV5-6,NA,TGTGCCAGCAGCTTGGGGCAGGCCAGGACAGATACGCAGTATTTT,CASSLGQARTDTQYF
14,NA,TRBJ2-3,TRBV6-6,NA,TGTGCCAGCAGTTACCGACTATCCACAGATACGCAGTATTTT,CASSYRLSTDTQYF
16,TRBD1,TRBJ2-1,TRBV13,NA,TGTGCCAGCAGCTTTTCCGGACAGGGTTTGGACAATGAGCAGTTCTTC,CASSFSGQGLDNEQFF
14,NA,TRBJ1-1,TRBV9,NA,TGTGCCAGCAGCGTAGCGGGACGGAACACTGAAGCTTTCTTT,CASSVAGRNTEAFF
17,NA,TRBJ1-1,TRBV27,NA,TGTGCCAGCAGTTTCCGCGGCGGGGGGCTTCGTAATTCTGAAGCTTTCTTT,CASSFRGGGLRNSEAFF
13,NA,TRBJ1-2,TRBV12-3/TRBV12-4,NA,TGTGCCAGCAGGAGGGGAAGGTGGGATGGCTACACCTTC,CASRRGRWDGYTF
16,TRBD1,TRBJ1-2,TRBV30,NA,TGTGCCTCGGGCTACATAGTACCGGGACAGGGAGATGGCTACACCTTC,CASGYIVPGQGDGYTF
14,TRBD2,TRBJ2-2,TRBV5-1,NA,TGCGCCAGCAGCTTGACTAGCGGGGCCGGTCAGCTGTTTTTT,CASSLTSGAGQLFF
14,NA,TRBJ2-5,TRBV18,NA,TGTGCCAGCTCACCACCGACACCTCAAGAGACCCAGTACTTC,CASSPPTPQETQYF
10,NA,TRBJ1-1,TRBV20-1,once,TGCAGTGCAAGACAGGAGCGGGCTTTCTTT,CSARQERAFF
13,NA,TRBJ2-1,TRBV7-6,NA,TGTGCCAGCAGTGGGGGGTCCTACAATGAGCAGTTCTTC,CASSGGSYNEQFF
14,NA,TRBJ2-3,TRBV5-1,NA,TGCGCCAGCAGCCTAAGCGGAAGCACAGATACGCAGTATTTT,CASSLSGSTDTQYF
18,TRBD1,TRBJ1-2,TRBV9,few,TGTGCCAGCAGCGTAGATCCGGGAGGACAGGGAGGATACTATGGCTACACCTTC,CASSVDPGGQGGYYGYTF
14,NA,TRBJ1-2,TRBV28,NA,TGTGCCAGCAGTTTCGATGTGGGGGCTGGCGGCTACACCTTC,CASSFDVGAGGYTF
14,NA,TRBJ1-2,TRBV6-6,NA,TGTGCCAGCAGTCCCACCCCGACAAGTGATGGCTACACCTTC,CASSPTPTSDGYTF
14,TRBD1,TRBJ1-6,TRBV6-1,few,TGTGCCAGCAGTGAGGGACAGTTTTACTCACCCCTCCACTTT,CASSEGQFYSPLHF
14,NA,TRBJ1-2,TRBV2,NA,TGTGCCAGCAGTGAGGGGGGGTTTAACTATGGCTACACCTTC,CASSEGGFNYGYTF
13,NA,TRBJ1-2,TRBV28,NA,TGTGCCAGCAGTTTAGGGGGGGCGGGGGGCTACACCTTC,CASSLGGAGGYTF
14,NA,TRBJ2-3,TRBV4-1,NA,TGCGCCAGCAGCCGAGGTTGGCGCACAGATACGCAGTATTTT,CASSRGWRTDTQYF
16,NA,TRBJ2-2,TRBV9,few,TGTGCCAGCAGCGGGAGGGGGGAGCGGTTTGCCGGGGAGCTGTTTTTT,CASSGRGERFAGELFF
16,NA,TRBJ1-2,TRBV3-1/TRBV3-2,NA,TGTGCCAGCAGCCAAGGTGTCGGGGCCCTTAACTATGGCTACACCTTC,CASSQGVGALNYGYTF
13,TRBD1,TRBJ1-2,TRBV28,few,TGTGCCAGCAGAACCGGGACAGGGGCCGGCTACACCTTC,CASRTGTGAGYTF
15,NA,TRBJ1-4,TRBV7-2,NA,TGTGCCAGCAGCCGGGGGGGATCCCCAAATGAAAAACTGTTTTTT,CASSRGGSPNEKLFF
15,NA,TRBJ1-3,TRBV28,NA,TGTGCCAGCAGTTCTCCCCACAGCTCTGGAAACACCATATATTTT,CASSSPHSSGNTIYF
17,NA,TRBJ1-3,TRBV5-1,NA,TGCGCCAGCAGCTTGGTCGCCAGCGGGGTCTCTGGAAACACCATATATTTT,CASSLVASGVSGNTIYF
15,TRBD2,TRBJ2-1,TRBV9,few,TGTGCCAGCAGCTCGCTAGCGGGGGGGTTTGATGAGCAGTTCTTC,CASSSLAGGFDEQFF
14,NA,TRBJ1-2,TRBV6-1,NA,TGTGCCAGCAGTGAAAGGGGCAGGGGTGGCGGCTACACCTTC,CASSERGRGGGYTF
13,NA,TRBJ2-7,TRBV5-1,NA,TGCGCCAGCAGCCCGGAAGGAGACTACGAGCAGTACTTC,CASSPEGDYEQYF
15,TRBD2,TRBJ2-1,TRBV2,NA,TGTGCCAGCAGCGGGGTTAGCGGGGGACAAAATGAGCAGTTCTTC,CASSGVSGGQNEQFF
14,TRBD2,TRBJ2-3,TRBV30,few,TGTGCCTGGAGACGAGGGAGGGATGGAGATACGCAGTATTTT,CAWRRGRDGDTQYF
15,NA,TRBJ2-3,TRBV18,NA,TGTGCCAGCTGGCTGGGACACCTGAGCACAGATACGCAGTATTTT,CASWLGHLSTDTQYF
15,TRBD2,TRBJ2-1,TRBV9,NA,TGTGCCAGCAGCGTAACGAGCGGGAGCGACAGTGAGCAGTTCTTC,CASSVTSGSDSEQFF
16,NA,TRBJ2-3,TRBV7-6,NA,TGTGCCAGCAGCCTAAGGGCGGACCCCAGCACAGATACGCAGTATTTT,CASSLRADPSTDTQYF
14,NA,TRBJ2-2,TRBV19,NA,TGTGCCAGTAGTATTGAGATGGACACCGGGGAGCTGTTTTTT,CASSIEMDTGELFF
15,TRBD1,TRBJ2-2,TRBV27,NA,TGTGCCAGCAGTAAAGGGGACAGGGACACCGGGGAGCTGTTTTTT,CASSKGDRDTGELFF
16,TRBD2,TRBJ2-2,TRBV20-1,NA,TGCAGTGCTAGTCTAGCGGGGGCGTCGAACACCGGGGAGCTGTTTTTT,CSASLAGASNTGELFF
16,TRBD2,TRBJ2-5,TRBV4-1,NA,TGCGCCAGCAGCCAAGGACTAGCGGGGGACCAAGAGACCCAGTACTTC,CASSQGLAGDQETQYF
13,NA,TRBJ2-2,TRBV29-1,few,TGCAGCGTTGAAACTCCCAACACCGGGGAGCTGTTTTTT,CSVETPNTGELFF
13,NA,TRBJ2-7,TRBV30,once,TGTGCCTGGAGTTCGACGGGAGACTACGAGCAGTACTTC,CAWSSTGDYEQYF
14,TRBD2,TRBJ2-3,TRBV6-6,once,TGTGCCAGCAGACATAGCGGGAGCGCAGATACGCAGTATTTT,CASRHSGSADTQYF
14,TRBD1,TRBJ1-1,TRBV19,NA,TGTGCCAGTAGTCTGGCAGGGGGAGGCACTGAAGCTTTCTTT,CASSLAGGGTEAFF
13,NA,TRBJ2-7,TRBV5-5,NA,TGTGCCAGCAGCTTGGGTGGTATCTACGAGCAGTACTTC,CASSLGGIYEQYF
13,TRBD1,TRBJ2-1,TRBV12-3/TRBV12-4,few,TGTGCCAGCAGCAGGGACAGGGGAAATGAGCAGTTCTTC,CASSRDRGNEQFF
11,NA,TRBJ1-4,TRBV2,few,TGTGCCAGCAGTGAACAGGGTCGACTGTTTTTT,CASSEQGRLFF
14,TRBD1,TRBJ1-2,TRBV30,NA,TGTGCCTCGGGACAGGGATCGATAGGCCATGGCTACACCTTC,CASGQGSIGHGYTF